This TCR beta chain was sequenced for a study of blood T cell repertoires in COVID-19. Here immunoSEQ multiplex PCR was the method, and the copy in TCRdb shows in-frame clones only, minus some. The data contain tens of thousands of clones, 80% of them seen just once; the ten biggest clones take up under 5%. There are 15 residues in the CDR3. Germline V CDR1 and CDR2: SGHDT, YYEEEE. The V and J ends lost 2 bases and 5 bases, in that order; junction bases with no gene match: 7. Sequenced material: peripheral blood. The rearrangement links TRBV5-6 to TRBJ2-5; 9 bases are shared with TRBD2. The sequence came from a woman in her 70s with acute or convalescent COVID-19. In nucleotides, the CDR3 is TGTGCCAGCAGCTTTCGCGGGGGGGCCTCGGAGACCCAGTACTTC. Encoded protein: CASSFRGGASETQYF.